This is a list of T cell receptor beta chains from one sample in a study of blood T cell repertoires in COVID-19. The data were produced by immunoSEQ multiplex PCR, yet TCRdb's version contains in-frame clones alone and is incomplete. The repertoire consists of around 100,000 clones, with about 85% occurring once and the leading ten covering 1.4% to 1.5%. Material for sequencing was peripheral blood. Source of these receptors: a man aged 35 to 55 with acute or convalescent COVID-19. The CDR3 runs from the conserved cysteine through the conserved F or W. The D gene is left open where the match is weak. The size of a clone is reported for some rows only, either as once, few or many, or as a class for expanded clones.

cdr3_aa: CASSTLAGGLNTQYF; cdr3_nt: TGTGCCAGCAGTACTCTAGCGGGGGGGCTGAATACGCAGTATTTT; j_call: TRBJ2-3; d_call: TRBD2; v_call: TRBV27; clone_size: NA
cdr3_aa: CASSLGLAGGKETQYF; cdr3_nt: TGTGCCAGCAGCTTGGGGCTAGCGGGGGGCAAAGAGACCCAGTACTTC; j_call: TRBJ2-5; d_call: TRBD2; v_call: TRBV5-4; clone_size: NA
cdr3_aa: CASSQGGTRADEQYF; cdr3_nt: TGCGCCAGCAGCCAAGGGGGGACTCGAGCGGACGAGCAGTACTTC; j_call: TRBJ2-7; d_call: NA; v_call: TRBV4-1; clone_size: NA
cdr3_aa: CASSLAGPGETQYF; cdr3_nt: TGTGCCAGCAGCCTAGCGGGCCCTGGAGAGACCCAGTACTTC; j_call: TRBJ2-5; d_call: TRBD2; v_call: TRBV7-3; clone_size: NA
cdr3_aa: CASSEFSYEKLFF; cdr3_nt: TGTGCCAGCAGTGAGTTCTCCTATGAAAAACTGTTTTTT; j_call: TRBJ1-4; d_call: NA; v_call: TRBV25-1; clone_size: NA
cdr3_aa: CASRVSVSTDTQYF; cdr3_nt: TGTGCCAGTAGGGTTAGCGTGAGCACAGATACGCAGTATTTT; j_call: TRBJ2-3; d_call: NA; v_call: TRBV19; clone_size: NA
cdr3_aa: CASSPWAGGREQYF; cdr3_nt: TGTGCCAGCAGCCCCTGGGCGGGAGGGCGCGAGCAGTACTTC; j_call: TRBJ2-7; d_call: TRBD2; v_call: TRBV3-1/TRBV3-2; clone_size: few
cdr3_aa: CASRPRRLASSYEQYF; cdr3_nt: TGTGCAAGTCGACCCCGGCGGCTAGCGTCTTCCTACGAGCAGTACTTC; j_call: TRBJ2-7; d_call: NA; v_call: TRBV12-2; clone_size: NA
cdr3_aa: CAWSGGQGSFETQYF; cdr3_nt: TGTGCCTGGAGTGGTGGACAGGGGTCTTTTGAGACCCAGTACTTC; j_call: TRBJ2-5; d_call: TRBD1; v_call: TRBV30; clone_size: once
cdr3_aa: CASSLHYIEKLFF; cdr3_nt: TGCGCCAGCAGCCTTCACTATATTGAAAAACTGTTTTTT; j_call: TRBJ1-4; d_call: NA; v_call: TRBV4-1; clone_size: NA
cdr3_aa: CASSQDRRGAWYNEQFF; cdr3_nt: TGCGCCAGCAGCCAAGATAGGCGGGGGGCCTGGTACAATGAGCAGTTCTTC; j_call: TRBJ2-1; d_call: TRBD2; v_call: TRBV4-3; clone_size: NA
cdr3_aa: CASSIRDRGYNEQFF; cdr3_nt: TGCGCCAGCAGCATCCGGGACAGGGGCTACAATGAGCAGTTCTTC; j_call: TRBJ2-1; d_call: TRBD1; v_call: TRBV5-1; clone_size: NA
cdr3_aa: CASRSGGMDTGELFF; cdr3_nt: TGCGCCAGCAGGTCGGGGGGAATGGACACCGGGGAGCTGTTTTTT; j_call: TRBJ2-2; d_call: TRBD2; v_call: TRBV10-2; clone_size: once
cdr3_aa: CASSVGGRGIRELFF; cdr3_nt: TGTGCCAGCAGCGTAGGAGGGAGGGGGATAAGGGAGCTGTTTTTT; j_call: TRBJ2-2; d_call: NA; v_call: TRBV9; clone_size: NA
cdr3_aa: CASSLAGDGLEKLFF; cdr3_nt: TGTGCCAGCAGCTTAGCTGGAGACGGTTTGGAAAAACTGTTTTTT; j_call: TRBJ1-4; d_call: NA; v_call: TRBV7-9; clone_size: NA
cdr3_aa: CASSLTAGVNTEAFF; cdr3_nt: TGTGCCAGCAGCTTGACCGCAGGGGTGAACACTGAAGCTTTCTTT; j_call: TRBJ1-1; d_call: NA; v_call: TRBV5-4; clone_size: NA
cdr3_aa: CASNSGGTSLVEAFF; cdr3_nt: TGTGCCAGCAACTCCGGGGGGACCTCGTTAGTTGAGGCTTTCTTT; j_call: TRBJ1-1; d_call: NA; v_call: TRBV28; clone_size: NA
cdr3_aa: CASSSSGRGLAGVVYEQYF; cdr3_nt: TGTGCCAGCAGCTCCTCGGGGCGAGGACTAGCGGGAGTGGTGTACGAGCAGTACTTC; j_call: TRBJ2-7; d_call: TRBD2; v_call: TRBV7-9; clone_size: once
cdr3_aa: CASSYQAGNEKLFF; cdr3_nt: TGTGCCAGCAGTTACCAGGCAGGGAATGAAAAACTGTTTTTT; j_call: TRBJ1-4; d_call: NA; v_call: TRBV6-5; clone_size: NA
cdr3_aa: CASGLVMTGTEAFF; cdr3_nt: TGTGCTAGTGGTTTGGTAATGACGGGGACTGAAGCTTTCTTT; j_call: TRBJ1-1; d_call: NA; v_call: TRBV12-5; clone_size: NA
cdr3_aa: CASTRVRGNTGELFF; cdr3_nt: TGTGCCAGCACCCGGGTCAGGGGGAACACCGGGGAGCTGTTTTTT; j_call: TRBJ2-2; d_call: NA; v_call: TRBV2; clone_size: NA
cdr3_aa: CASSPRKKTGGYDEQFF; cdr3_nt: TGTGCCAGCAGCCCTAGAAAAAAAACAGGGGGGTACGATGAGCAGTTCTTC; j_call: TRBJ2-1; d_call: TRBD1; v_call: TRBV9; clone_size: NA
cdr3_aa: CATSRGVGPGGGYTF; cdr3_nt: TGTGCCACCAGCAGGGGGGTTGGCCCAGGGGGTGGCTACACCTTC; j_call: TRBJ1-2; d_call: TRBD1; v_call: TRBV15; clone_size: NA
cdr3_aa: CASSEVLPGELFF; cdr3_nt: TGTGCCAGCAGCGAGGTCCTTCCGGGGGAACTGTTTTTT; j_call: TRBJ1-4; d_call: NA; v_call: TRBV6-5; clone_size: NA
cdr3_aa: CVSSEGEGTGLETQYF; cdr3_nt: TGTGTCAGCAGTGAAGGGGAGGGAACGGGACTAGAGACCCAGTACTTC; j_call: TRBJ2-5; d_call: TRBD2; v_call: TRBV2; clone_size: NA
cdr3_aa: CASSEIGVWPSGRINEQFF; cdr3_nt: TGCGCCAGCAGTGAAATTGGGGTTTGGCCTAGCGGGAGAATAAATGAGCAGTTCTTC; j_call: TRBJ2-1; d_call: TRBD2; v_call: TRBV10-2; clone_size: NA
cdr3_aa: CASSETSGSSDTQYF; cdr3_nt: TGTGCCAGCAGCGAGACTAGCGGGAGTTCAGATACGCAGTATTTT; j_call: TRBJ2-3; d_call: TRBD2; v_call: TRBV27; clone_size: few
cdr3_aa: CASSLRLQQETQYF; cdr3_nt: TGCGCCAGCAGCCTACGACTACAACAAGAGACCCAGTACTTC; j_call: TRBJ2-5; d_call: NA; v_call: TRBV5-1; clone_size: NA
cdr3_aa: CVAGANTGELFF; cdr3_nt: TGTGTAGCGGGGGCGAACACCGGGGAGCTGTTTTTT; j_call: TRBJ2-2; d_call: TRBD2; v_call: TRBV7-9; clone_size: NA
cdr3_aa: CASSYSARSTDTQYF; cdr3_nt: TGTGCCAGCAGTTACTCGGCCCGTAGCACAGATACGCAGTATTTT; j_call: TRBJ2-3; d_call: NA; v_call: TRBV6-5; clone_size: NA
cdr3_aa: CASSPRGRGDYNEQFF; cdr3_nt: TGTGCCAGTAGTCCCCGAGGGAGGGGGGATTACAATGAGCAGTTCTTC; j_call: TRBJ2-1; d_call: NA; v_call: TRBV28; clone_size: NA
cdr3_aa: CASSLSRDRAFEQYF; cdr3_nt: TGCGCCAGCAGCCTTTCCCGGGACAGGGCTTTCGAGCAGTACTTC; j_call: TRBJ2-7; d_call: TRBD1; v_call: TRBV5-1; clone_size: NA
cdr3_aa: CASSYRTGFGNTIYF; cdr3_nt: TGTGCCAGCAGTTACCGGACAGGGTTTGGAAACACCATATATTTT; j_call: TRBJ1-3; d_call: TRBD1; v_call: TRBV6-5; clone_size: NA
cdr3_aa: CASSSRDYEQYF; cdr3_nt: TGTGCCAGCAGCTCCCGGGACTACGAGCAGTACTTC; j_call: TRBJ2-7; d_call: NA; v_call: TRBV7-9; clone_size: NA
cdr3_aa: CASDAGYSTEAFF; cdr3_nt: TGCGCCAGCGACGCAGGGTATAGCACTGAAGCTTTCTTT; j_call: TRBJ1-1; d_call: NA; v_call: TRBV5-1; clone_size: NA
cdr3_aa: CASSETNSYEQYF; cdr3_nt: TGTGCCAGCAGTGAGACAAACTCCTACGAGCAGTACTTC; j_call: TRBJ2-7; d_call: NA; v_call: TRBV6-1; clone_size: NA
cdr3_aa: CASMSRDRGIRGNTIYF; cdr3_nt: TGTGCCAGCATGTCCCGGGACAGGGGAATTAGGGGAAACACCATATATTTT; j_call: TRBJ1-3; d_call: NA; v_call: TRBV21-1; clone_size: NA
cdr3_aa: CASHRGTSGASSYNEQFF; cdr3_nt: TGTGCCAGCCACCGGGGGACTAGCGGGGCTAGCTCCTACAATGAGCAGTTCTTC; j_call: TRBJ2-1; d_call: TRBD2; v_call: TRBV19; clone_size: NA
cdr3_aa: CASSTRGREQYF; cdr3_nt: TGTGCCAGCAGTACCAGGGGTCGGGAGCAGTACTTC; j_call: TRBJ2-7; d_call: NA; v_call: TRBV28; clone_size: NA
cdr3_aa: CASSLYGRAYEQYF; cdr3_nt: TGTGCCAGCAGCTTATACGGGAGGGCCTACGAGCAGTACTTC; j_call: TRBJ2-7; d_call: TRBD2; v_call: TRBV7-2; clone_size: NA
cdr3_aa: CASSPTWTSGGYEQYF; cdr3_nt: TGTGCCAGCAGCCCTACATGGACTAGCGGAGGATACGAGCAGTACTTC; j_call: TRBJ2-7; d_call: TRBD2; v_call: TRBV3-1/TRBV3-2; clone_size: NA
cdr3_aa: CASSPAVQGNQPQHF; cdr3_nt: TGTGCCAGCAGCCCTGCCGTTCAGGGCAATCAGCCCCAGCATTTT; j_call: TRBJ1-5; d_call: NA; v_call: TRBV28; clone_size: NA
cdr3_aa: CASSPTRAGGPYEQFF; cdr3_nt: TGTGCCAGCAGTCCTACTCGGGCGGGAGGGCCGTATGAGCAGTTCTTC; j_call: TRBJ2-1; d_call: TRBD2; v_call: TRBV28; clone_size: NA
cdr3_aa: CASSKGLEGQGPTGELFF; cdr3_nt: TGTGCCAGCAGCAAAGGTTTGGAGGGACAGGGACCTACCGGGGAGCTGTTTTTT; j_call: TRBJ2-2; d_call: NA; v_call: TRBV21-1; clone_size: NA
cdr3_aa: CASSPGTGASTDTQYF; cdr3_nt: TGTGCCAGCAGCCCTGGGACAGGGGCTAGCACAGATACGCAGTATTTT; j_call: TRBJ2-3; d_call: TRBD1; v_call: TRBV5-8; clone_size: NA
cdr3_aa: CASSGTTGTATYEQYF; cdr3_nt: TGTGCCAGCAGTGGGACTACCGGGACCGCGACTTACGAGCAGTACTTC; j_call: TRBJ2-7; d_call: NA; v_call: TRBV25-1; clone_size: NA
cdr3_aa: CASSWDSRNEKLFF; cdr3_nt: TGTGCCAGCAGCTGGGACTCCAGGAATGAAAAACTGTTTTTT; j_call: TRBJ1-4; d_call: NA; v_call: TRBV9; clone_size: NA
cdr3_aa: CAISVGGGQPQHF; cdr3_nt: TGTGCCATCAGTGTAGGGGGTGGACAGCCCCAGCATTTT; j_call: TRBJ1-5; d_call: NA; v_call: TRBV10-3; clone_size: NA
cdr3_aa: CASSPDRVRETQYF; cdr3_nt: TGTGCCAGCAGCCCCGACAGGGTACGGGAGACCCAGTACTTC; j_call: TRBJ2-5; d_call: TRBD1; v_call: TRBV7-2; clone_size: NA
cdr3_aa: CASKAGGGYEQYF; cdr3_nt: TGTGCCAGTAAAGCCGGGGGAGGCTACGAGCAGTACTTC; j_call: TRBJ2-7; d_call: NA; v_call: TRBV19; clone_size: NA
cdr3_aa: CASSLVRAGELFF; cdr3_nt: TGTGCCAGCAGCTTAGTCCGAGCCGGGGAGCTGTTTTTT; j_call: TRBJ2-2; d_call: NA; v_call: TRBV11-2; clone_size: NA
cdr3_aa: CASSDRGRIGNQPQHF; cdr3_nt: TGTGCCAGCAGTGACAGGGGGAGGATCGGCAATCAGCCCCAGCATTTT; j_call: TRBJ1-5; d_call: TRBD1; v_call: TRBV6-1; clone_size: NA
cdr3_aa: CASSPLGQTYNSPLHF; cdr3_nt: TGTGCCAGCAGCCCGTTGGGGCAGACCTATAATTCACCCCTCCACTTT; j_call: TRBJ1-6; d_call: NA; v_call: TRBV7-9; clone_size: NA
cdr3_aa: CAISEVPQETQYF; cdr3_nt: TGTGCCATCAGTGAGGTTCCTCAAGAGACCCAGTACTTC; j_call: TRBJ2-5; d_call: NA; v_call: TRBV10-3; clone_size: NA